This T cell receptor beta chain was sequenced during a study of T cells after yellow fever vaccination. A note on this clonotype: Its antigen is undetermined.

A single record per CDR3 protein comes from TCRdb applying MiXCR to the 5' RACE reads. The table lists 250,000 to 350,000 distinct CDR3 sequences, 3.5% to 4.5% of them singletons. Broader study findings: Compared with primary, the secondary response was weaker and peaked at day 5, not 15. The study noted that FACS-sorted repertoires could contain abundant clonotypes contaminating from the bulk population.

Germline CDR1 and CDR2: LGHNA and YSLEER. The CDR3 is made up of 13 amino acids. Trimming took 4 bases from V and 11 from J; bases not matched to a gene: 8. The chain recombines TRBV4-3 with TRBJ1-1; 9 bases fit TRBD1. The specimen was PBMCs, collected 15 days after the yellow fever booster vaccination. The sequence came from a man younger than 35 who received the YFV17D yellow fever vaccine. The CDR3 sequence: CASSRNRGREAFF. Here the CDR3 DNA reads TGCGCCAGCAGCCGGAACAGGGGGCGCGAGGCTTTCTTT.